This T cell receptor (beta chain) was profiled in a study of stem cell transplantation in POMP-related autoinflammatory disease. The assay was immunoSEQ multiplex PCR, and TCRdb's table has in-frame clones only and misses some. The sample records some 69,000 clones, roughly 91% being singletons. This CDR3 has 13 residues. The V end lost 0 bases, the J end lost 2 bases, and 4 bases lay between the germline ends. Germline V gives CDR1 MGHRA, CDR2 YSYEKL. PRAID featured immunodeficiency plus autoinflammation. The source was CD4+ T cells from PBMCs, collected after stem cell transplantation. The TCR originated in a human patient with POMP-related autoinflammation and immune dysregulation (PRAID). Some of these T cells may belong to the graft donor. The chain employs TRBV4-1 and TRBJ2-5; D unclear. CDR3 amino acids: CASSQDRQETQYF. In DNA, the CDR3 is TGCGCCAGCAGCCAAGACAGACAAGAGACCCAGTACTTC.